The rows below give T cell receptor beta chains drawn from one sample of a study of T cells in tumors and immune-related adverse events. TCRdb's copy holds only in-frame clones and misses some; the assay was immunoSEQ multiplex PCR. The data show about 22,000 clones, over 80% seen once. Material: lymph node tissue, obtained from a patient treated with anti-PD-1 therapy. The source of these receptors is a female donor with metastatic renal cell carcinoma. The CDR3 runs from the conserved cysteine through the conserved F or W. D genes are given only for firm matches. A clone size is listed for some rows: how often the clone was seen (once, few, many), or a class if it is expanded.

TGCGCCAGCAGCCAATCCGCGGGGGGGATCCTTTACGAGCAGTACTTC	CASSQSAGGILYEQYF	.	16	TRBV4-1	TRBJ2-7	TRBD2
TGTGCCAGCAGTGACTCCGGCTTAGGAGGCTACACCTTC	CASSDSGLGGYTF	.	13	TRBV6-4	TRBJ1-2	.
TGTGCCAGCAGCGCCCGACTAGCACTCACCGGGGAGCTGTTTTTT	CASSARLALTGELFF	.	15	TRBV9	TRBJ2-2	TRBD2
TGTGCCAGTAGTAAGACTGGCTACAATGAGCAGTTCTTC	CASSKTGYNEQFF	.	13	TRBV19	TRBJ2-1	.
TGTGCCAGCAGCTTAATGGACAGGGGAGGAGGTGAAAAACTGTTTTTT	CASSLMDRGGGEKLFF	.	16	TRBV11-2	TRBJ1-4	TRBD1
TGTGCCAGCACCTTAGACAGGGGAGGAGAAAAACTGTTTTTT	CASTLDRGGEKLFF	.	14	TRBV7-2	TRBJ1-4	TRBD1
TGCGCCAGCAGCTATCAGGGAAGGGAGACCCAGTACTTC	CASSYQGRETQYF	.	13	TRBV5-1	TRBJ2-5	.
TGTGCCAGCAGCTTAGTGACAGCCTATGGCTACACCTTC	CASSLVTAYGYTF	.	13	TRBV7-2	TRBJ1-2	.
TGTGCCAGCAGCCAAGGGGCTAGCGAATTGGAGACCCAGTACTTC	CASSQGASELETQYF	.	15	TRBV14	TRBJ2-5	.
TGTGCCAGCAGCTTAGGAGGGCTAGCGGGGGGCCAAGAGACCCAGTACTTC	CASSLGGLAGGQETQYF	few	17	TRBV7-9	TRBJ2-5	TRBD2
TGCAGCGTTGGTCAGGGGTCGGCTGGCTACACCTTC	CSVGQGSAGYTF	.	12	TRBV29-1	TRBJ1-2	.
TGTGCCAGTAGACAACAGGGCCCATCTGAAGCTTTCTTT	CASRQQGPSEAFF	.	13	TRBV19	TRBJ1-1	.
TGTGCCAGCCGCTTAACCAAAAACCAAGAGACCCAGTACTTC	CASRLTKNQETQYF	.	14	TRBV5-4	TRBJ2-5	.
TGTGCCAGCAGCTTGTTAAACAACTATGGCTACACCTTC	CASSLLNNYGYTF	few	13	TRBV5-8	TRBJ1-2	.
TGTGCCAGCAGCACAGGACCGAACATTGAAGCTTTCTTT	CASSTGPNIEAFF	.	13	TRBV11-2	TRBJ1-1	.
TGTGCCAGCAGTTATCGACTAGCGGGCACCTACGAGCAGTACTTC	CASSYRLAGTYEQYF	.	15	TRBV6-5	TRBJ2-7	TRBD2
TGTGCCAGCAGCTTGGCCCGGACGTGGGGATTAGGCACTGAAGCTTTCTTT	CASSLARTWGLGTEAFF	.	17	TRBV5-6	TRBJ1-1	.
TGTGCCTGGAGTGTAGGCAGGGGGGTTACTGAAGCTTTCTTT	CAWSVGRGVTEAFF	once	14	TRBV30	TRBJ1-1	TRBD1
TGTGCCAGCAGCTACGGTTGGAGCTCCTATAATTCACCCCTCCACTTT	CASSYGWSSYNSPLHF	.	16	TRBV7-9	TRBJ1-6	.
TGTGCTAGTGGTTTGACCCCCCGACAAGCCGGCGAGCAGTACTTC	CASGLTPRQAGEQYF	.	15	TRBV12-5	TRBJ2-7	.
TGTGCCAGCAGCCCCAGGACAGCGGTTAACTATGGCTACACCTTC	CASSPRTAVNYGYTF	.	15	TRBV7-6	TRBJ1-2	.
TGTGCCTGGAGTGTAGTGCAGGCCACAAAAGCTTTCTTT	CAWSVVQATKAFF	few	13	TRBV30	TRBJ1-1	.
TGCGCCAGCAGCTTATGGGAGGATGAGCAGTTCTTC	CASSLWEDEQFF	.	12	TRBV5-1	TRBJ2-1	.